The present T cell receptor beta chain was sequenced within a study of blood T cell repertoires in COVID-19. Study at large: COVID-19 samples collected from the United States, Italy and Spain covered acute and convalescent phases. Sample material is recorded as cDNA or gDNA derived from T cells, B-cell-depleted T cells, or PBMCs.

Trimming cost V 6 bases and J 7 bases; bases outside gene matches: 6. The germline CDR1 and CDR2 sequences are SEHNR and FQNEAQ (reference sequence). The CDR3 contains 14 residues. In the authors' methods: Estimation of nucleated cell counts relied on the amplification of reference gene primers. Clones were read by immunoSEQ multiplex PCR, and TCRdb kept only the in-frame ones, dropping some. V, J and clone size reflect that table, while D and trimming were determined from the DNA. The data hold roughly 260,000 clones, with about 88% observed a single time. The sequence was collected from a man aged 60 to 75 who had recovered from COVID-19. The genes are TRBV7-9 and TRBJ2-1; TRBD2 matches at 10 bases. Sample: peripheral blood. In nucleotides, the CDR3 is TGTGCCAGCAGGAATAGCGGGGGGCTTAATGAGCAGTTCTTC. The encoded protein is CASRNSGGLNEQFF.